Listed below are T cell receptor beta chains from one sample, sequenced in a study of T cell repertoires in cytomegalovirus infection. Antigens of these TCRs are unknown. MiXCR was run by TCRdb on the reads, yielding one entry per CDR3 protein. The top ten clones hold around an eighth of a sample with more than 300,000 distinct CDR3 sequences, about 34% of them seen once. Material: cultured PBMCs, obtained from culture after CMV antigen stimulation. These receptor sequences come from a human donor in good health (CMV status not recorded). Some clones in this sample may be carry-over from other donors' samples. Both conserved end residues are part of each CDR3. Each record gives: D gene, J gene, clone size, V gene, CDR3 DNA, CDR3 protein. The D gene is left open where the match is weak. Only part of the rows carry a size: once, few, many, or a class if the clone is expanded.

>-|TRBJ2-1|-|TRBV12-3/TRBV12-4
TGTGCCAGCAGTTCACTGACTGGGAACAATGAGCAGTTCTTC
CASSSLTGNNEQFF
>-|TRBJ2-5|-|TRBV7-6
TGTGCCAGCCGTCCTAAAACGGGCAGCCTCCAAGAGACCCAGTACTTC
CASRPKTGSLQETQYF
>TRBD1|TRBJ1-5|-|TRBV20-1
TGCAGTGCTGCGGACAGGGAACAGCCCCAGCATTTT
CSAADREQPQHF
>-|TRBJ2-2|few|TRBV7-2
TGTGCCAGCATTACCAGGGATGTCGCGAACACCGGGGAGCTGTTTTTT
CASITRDVANTGELFF
>TRBD2|TRBJ2-7|-|TRBV27
TGTGCCAGCACCAGGACGGGAGGCTACGAGCAGTACTTC
CASTRTGGYEQYF
>-|TRBJ2-7|many|TRBV7-2
TGTGCCAGCAGATCTAGCCCCGGGGACTACGAGCAGTACTTC
CASRSSPGDYEQYF
>TRBD1|TRBJ2-3|few|TRBV11-3
TGTGCCAGCAGCTCTCAGGGACAGGGGGATACGCAGTATTTT
CASSSQGQGDTQYF
>-|TRBJ1-1|-|TRBV6-1
TGTGCCAGCAGTGAAGGAGGGAACACTGACGCTTTCTTT
CASSEGGNTDAFF
>-|TRBJ1-4|-|TRBV7-4
TGTGCCAGCAGCTTACGACAGAACAATGAAAAACTGTTTTTT
CASSLRQNNEKLFF
>TRBD1|TRBJ2-3|-|TRBV7-2
TGTGCCAGCAGCTGGACAGGGAGGTCCACAGATACGCAGTATTTT
CASSWTGRSTDTQYF
>TRBD1|TRBJ1-6|many|TRBV7-2
TGTGCCAGCAGCCAGCAGGGACAGGGGAATAATTCACCCCTCCACTTT
CASSQQGQGNNSPLHF
>TRBD2|TRBJ2-1|few|TRBV13
TGTGCCAGCAGCCCAAAACTAGCGGGGTCCTACAATGAGCAGTTCTTC
CASSPKLAGSYNEQFF
>TRBD1|TRBJ2-5|-|TRBV11-2
TGTGCCAGCAGCTTTTCAGGGGGCCGGGAGACCCAGTACTTC
CASSFSGGRETQYF
>TRBD1|TRBJ1-2|-|TRBV12-3/TRBV12-4
TGTGCCAGCAGTTTTAGGACAGGGGCTAACTATGGCTACACCTTC
CASSFRTGANYGYTF